The source of this T cell receptor (beta chain) is a study of regulatory T cells in long-lasting Graves disease (dated by TCRdb to the early 2020s). About the full investigation: Newly diagnosed Graves' disease patients had taken antithyroid drugs for less than 3 months. Persistent Graves' disease patients were compared with newly diagnosed Graves' disease patients by peripheral blood TCR sequencing and RNA sequencing. The study was registered as a clinical trial and conducted in China. TCR sequencing covered roughly 13 persistent and 20 or so newly diagnosed Graves' disease patients, around 35 samples in total. Study-wide conclusions, independent of this receptor: Persistent patients shared more public clonotypes among themselves (2,741) than newly diagnosed patients did (approximately 900). Peripheral blood alone was examined, since thyroid tissue, which constituted the primary lesion, could not be accessed. Preferential use of TRBV28, TRBJ1-2 and TRBJ2-5 was observed in persistent disease, whereas TRBV20-1 and TRBJ2-1 were favored in newly diagnosed disease. Compared with newly diagnosed patients, persistent Graves' disease patients had lower TCR Shannon entropy and fewer highly expanded clones, which suggests clonal expansion. Sequencing and analysis were limited to the TCR beta chain. The authors acknowledged the small sample size as a limitation that may reduce accuracy.

Receptors were amplified or captured by multiplex PCR. Sequenced using an Illumina HiSeq 4000. CDR3 regions were amplified by Arm-PCR with iRepertoire HTBI primers to construct TCR beta libraries. PCR products were gel purified before sequencing. The original methods were these. Gene usage analysis of CDR3 amino acid clonotypes used the approximately 56 TRBV and fewer than 15 TRBJ segments found across samples. Filtered high-quality paired reads were merged into contigs using COPE and FqMerger. BLAST was used to align contigs to IMGT TRBV, TRBD and TRBJ reference genes, and CDR3 was defined according to IMGT. Any clonotype with a frequency above 0.1% was counted as a highly expanded clone. Shannon entropy served as the measure of repertoire diversity, while the Gini coefficient captured V-J evenness. Public clonotypes were defined as clonotypes shared by more than one individual. The public reads were reanalyzed by TCRdb: fastp trimming at Q25, MiXCR alignment, in-frame beta chains only. Rows merge per CDR3 protein into single entries with the most common DNA and genes. The V and J calls were not made by the authors but by TCRdb's processing. The sample table records some 250,000 distinct CDR3 sequences; about 17% of these occur just once. The ten largest clones represent around 13% of the sample.

On this clonotype itself: Its antigen is unknown. No quality values exist for individual bases; no much larger clone is one base distant.

What the time point label conveys for this sample: newly diagnosed GD, antithyroid drugs for less than 3 months. RNA was extracted from PBMCs in TRIzol for both TCR sequencing and RNA sequencing. The diagnosis of Graves' disease was made according to American Thyroid Association guidelines. Recruitment of patients was carried out at an endocrinology department in Xi'an, China. From each patient, 7.5 to 9.5 milliliters of peripheral blood was collected into an EDTA anticoagulant tube. Ficoll Paque Plus density gradient separation was used to isolate PBMCs, and no further T cell sorting was performed. An Agilent 2100 Bioanalyzer and agarose gel were used to check RNA quality, while a NanoDrop 2000 measured RNA concentration. Trimming removed 4 bases from V and 6 bases from J; the gene matches leave 9 bases unexplained. Measured from the cysteine to the phenylalanine, the CDR3 is 14 residues long. The sequence is cut down to CDR3 DNA, 42 bases in frame from base 1. The CDR1 and CDR2 encoded by the germline V gene (reference sequence) are SGHNT and YYREEE.

These data also formed part of another study, on T cells in Graves' hyperthyroidism and ophthalmopathy. In that second paper, the authors write: Stable Graves' hyperthyroidism was defined as the absence of progression to ophthalmopathy over 18 months of follow-up. Hyperthyroidism patients were aged 18 to 65 years and newly diagnosed, with disease duration of less than 2 months. Exclusion was applied to patients with uncontrolled infections, other autoimmune diseases, pregnancy or lactation. Diagnoses were based on clinical symptoms, serum thyroxine and TRAb, thyroid ultrasound and orbital computed tomography. The first round of RT-PCR for the TCR CDR3 was performed with the HTBI primer set and the Qiagen OneStep RT-PCR kit. Most expanded thyroid clonotypes (frequency above 0.001) were also detected in blood, a finding suggesting that blood repertoires may reflect thyroid immune responses. Ophthalmopathy was separated from stable hyperthyroidism by a 13 V-J signature model, with around 88% sensitivity and around 81% specificity obtained in cross-validation and 80%/75% obtained in testing. During validation, the model predicted progression to ophthalmopathy a median of roughly 7.1 months ahead of onset, with almost 71% sensitivity and less than 85% specificity. To identify distinguishing TCR V-J signatures, a discovery cohort of some 99 patients was used, comprising approximately 40 with Graves' ophthalmopathy and approximately 57 with stable Graves' hyperthyroidism. Whether ophthalmopathy could be predicted prospectively was tested in an independent validation cohort made up of approximately 19 hyperthyroidism patients plus 17 patients who later progressed to ophthalmopathy. The 75 to 100 discovery patients were divided at random into training and test sets in a 7:3 ratio. In several Graves' hyperthyroidism patients, the study also compared T-cell repertoires from thyroid tissue with T-cell repertoires from blood. After blood sampling, hyperthyroidism patients were treated with methimazole at a starting dose of 30 mg daily, and ophthalmopathy patients were treated with high-dose intravenous methylprednisolone. Libraries were constructed in a second round of multiplex PCR, after which size selection and purification were performed. Sequencing of the libraries was done on an Illumina HiSeq2000 using paired-end 100 bp reads. Raw data were processed with SOAPnuke, discarding reads with adapters, uncalled bases, mean Phred below 15, or no exact constant-primer or identifier match. COPE v1.2.5 was used to merge the high-quality paired reads, and each unique nucleotide sequence was defined as a clonotype. Clonotypes were aligned to IMGT TRBV, TRBD and TRBJ reference segments using MiTCR v1.1. The analysis included only V-J combinations with a frequency above 0.0001, which together covered around 99% of the repertoires. The TCS score was defined as the ratio of F50 (clonal expansion) to E x V (chaos), calculated using BLOSUM62-based TCRdist between CDR3 peptides within each V-J. Welch's t-statistics and random forest reduced roughly 500 V-J features to roughly 13, which were used in a naive Bayes classifier (R e1071). Sample size was not statistically predetermined, and blinding of investigators to group allocation was not performed. The paper reports TCR Vbeta CDR3 sequencing of approximately 140 peripheral blood samples: around 45 ophthalmopathy, fewer than 80 hyperthyroidism and approximately 17 progressor patients.

The V and J genes are TRBV5-4 and TRBJ1-1, and TRBD1 aligns with 7 junction nucleotides. Specimen: peripheral blood mononuclear cells (PBMCs), collected at new diagnosis, from a patient treated with antithyroid drugs. The clonotype comes from a woman in her thirties with Graves disease. Donor details come from another sample of the same person, matched by shared clones. In nucleotide form, the sequence is TGTGCCAGCAGCCGTGAGGGGACAGAGTCTGAAGCTTTCTTT. Its coded protein is CASSREGTESEAFF.